These 13 T cell receptor beta chains came from one sample sequenced in a study of blood T cell repertoires in COVID-19. Here immunoSEQ multiplex PCR was the method, and the copy in TCRdb shows in-frame clones only, minus some. The sample lists roughly 230,000 clones; about 82% were seen once. Sequenced: peripheral blood. These TCRs come from a man aged 50 to 60 with COVID-19, enrolled during active disease.

The CDR3 nucleotides are TGTGCCACCAGAAGACGGATGGGGGGGCCCCAGCATTTT. Protein product: CATRRRMGGPQHF. This chain joins TRBV24-1 and TRBJ1-5, with D perhaps TRBD1 (5 bases). The CDR3 contains 13 residues. The germline CDR1 and CDR2 sequences are KGHDR and SFDVKD. Trimming removed 7 bases at V and 9 bases at J, with 15 bases between.

A remark on this clone: A read error may account for a junction end that differs from germline. The genes are TRBV5-1 and TRBJ1-1, with TRBD1 matching 7 bases. The CDR3 has 16 residues. Germline-derived CDR1 and CDR2 are SGHRS and YFSETQ. This CDR3 is CARRKGAGGGNTEAFF. In nucleotides, the CDR3 is TGCGCCCGCAGAAAGGGGGCCGGGGGAGGGAACACTGAAGCTTTCTTT.

This chain joins TRBV7-2 and TRBJ1-2; 7 bases match TRBD1. The CDR3 extends over 16 amino acids. V trimming: 6 bases; J trimming: 5 bases; junction bases outside the gene matches: 15. Germline V lookup: CDR1 SGHTA, CDR2 FQGNSA. The CDR3 region has the DNA TGTGCCAGCAGACAATTTCCGGACAGGACCAGATATGGCTACACCTTC. The encoded protein is CASRQFPDRTRYGYTF.

V usage is TRBV28 and J usage is TRBJ1-4; a possible D gene is TRBD1 (5 bases). Germline lookup yields CDR1 MDHEN and CDR2 SYDVKM. V shed 2 bases and J shed 7 bases, with 14 bases lying between them. The CDR3 covers 15 residues. CDR3 region: CASSLSQGWGEKLFF. The CDR3 coding sequence is TGTGCCAGCAGTTTAAGCCAGGGTTGGGGTGAAAAACTGTTTTTT.

This clone has a single count. The rearrangement uses TRBV4-2 and TRBJ2-2, with TRBD1 identical over 9 bases. CDR3 size: 16 residues. Trimming at V came to 0 bases and at J to 7 bases, leaving 6 bases not matched to a gene. Germline V lookup: CDR1 LGHNA, CDR2 YNFKEQ. Written as DNA, the CDR3 is TGTGCCAGCAGCCAAGATGCACAGGGGGCGTTCGGGGAGCTGTTTTTT. It encodes CASSQDAQGAFGELFF.

This clone is a singleton in its sample. This chain joins TRBV6-6 and TRBJ1-2, with 8 positions matching TRBD1. CDR1 is MNHNY, CDR2 SVGAGI, per germline (reference sequence). The CDR3 has 14 residues. With V trimmed by 6 bases and J by 5 bases, 8 bases remained unmatched. CDR3: CASRNDDRGYGYTF. CDR3 in DNA: TGTGCCAGCAGAAACGATGACAGGGGATATGGCTACACCTTC.

This chain links TRBV7-2 with TRBJ1-2; D may be TRBD1 (5 bases). The CDR3 spans 14 residues. CDR1 is SGHTA and CDR2 is FQGNSA in the germline V gene. The germline V and J ends were trimmed by 1 base and 1 base, with 7 bases remaining between them. The CDR3 region is CASSLGQNNYGYTF. CDR3 in DNA: TGTGCCAGCAGCTTAGGACAGAATAACTATGGCTACACCTTC.

This rearrangement joins TRBV5-5 to TRBJ1-4; D may be TRBD1 (6 bases). The CDR3 totals 15 residues. In germline, CDR1 is SGHKS, CDR2 YYEKEE (reference sequence). V was pared by 4 bases and J by 3 bases, with 13 bases between. CDR3 amino acids: CASSLGGASNEKLFF. The DNA of the CDR3 is TGTGCCAGCAGCCTTGGGGGGGCTTCTAATGAAAAACTGTTTTTT.

V and J are TRBV18 and TRBJ1-3, with 7 bases identical to TRBD1. Germline V gene sequence: CDR1 KGHSH, CDR2 LQKENI. The J segment lost 0 bases and the V segment lost 5 bases, leaving 4 bases of the junction unmatched. CDR3 length: 15 amino acids. The CDR3 DNA reads as TGTGCCAGCTCAACTGACAGGGTCTCTGGAAACACCATATATTTT. It specifies CASSTDRVSGNTIYF.

V is TRBV7-9 and J is TRBJ1-4; TRBD1 matches 8 bases. Germline CDR1 reads SEHNR; CDR2 reads FQNEAQ (reference sequence). This CDR3 has 15 amino acids. V was pared by 4 bases and J by 7 bases, with 8 bases of the junction left unmatched. CDR3 in amino acids: CASSSLDRVREKLFF. CDR3 nucleotide sequence: TGTGCCAGCAGCTCGCTGGACAGGGTTCGTGAAAAACTGTTTTTT.

J is TRBJ2-3 and V is TRBV30; no definite D call. V dropped 0 bases and J dropped 4 bases, with 8 bases sitting between them. The germline V gene has CDR1 GTSNPN and CDR2 SVGIG (reference sequence). The CDR3 loop spans 13 amino acids. CDR3 sequence reads: CAWSVAQPDTQYF. The CDR3 DNA is TGTGCCTGGAGTGTTGCGCAACCAGATACGCAGTATTTT.

In regard to this clone: The sample carries other DNA sequences with the same CDR3. The chain has TRBV9 and TRBJ2-2, with D maybe TRBD1 (6 bases). Germline values: CDR1 SGDLS, CDR2 YYNGEE. There are 14 residues in the CDR3. Trimming took 0 bases from V and 4 from J, leaving 7 bases between them. This chain's CDR3 is CASSVGRGTGELFF. DNA for the CDR3: TGTGCCAGCAGCGTAGGCAGGGGCACCGGGGAGCTGTTTTTT. Based on the CDR3 plus reference TRBV9 and TRBJ2-2, the full variable domain is DSGVTQTPKHLITATGQRVTLRCSPRSGDLSVYWYQQSLDQGLQFLIQYYNGEERAKGNILERFSAQQFPDLHSELNLSSLELGDSALYFCASSVGRGTGELFFGEGSRLTVL.

The table lists this clone with a count of one. This chain connects TRBV3-1 (or the pseudogene TRBV3-2) to TRBJ2-5; TRBD1 matches 9 bases. The V segment lost 4 bases and the J segment 5 bases; nucleotides outside the gene matches: 2. From germline, CDR1 is LGHDT and CDR2 YNNKEL (reference sequence). CDR3 length equals 13 residues. CDR3 region: CASSRDRAETQYF. The CDR3 nucleotides are TGTGCCAGCAGCCGGGACAGGGCGGAGACCCAGTACTTC.